This TCR beta chain is from a study of beta chain features in type 1 diabetes. Study summary: Healthy donors and patients showed comparable age, gender and cell yields.

Study-level points and caveats: Overrepresentation of cells with high TCR expression could result from cDNA sequencing. Type 1 diabetes patients showed a moderate but significant shortening of TCRB CDR3s in all four CD4+ subsets.

This clone has a handful of counts. What it recognizes is unknown. The sequenced template was cDNA made from the entire isolated RNA. Only in-frame clones appear in the TCRdb table, and some are missing; sequencing was by immunoSEQ multiplex PCR. The sample lists 150,000 to 200,000 clones, about 9% occurring once. Sequenced material: central memory CD4+ T cells from blood. This sequence was found in a woman in her twenties or thirties with type 1 diabetes.

CDR3 in amino acids: CASSRGQSGENGYTF. For the CDR3, the DNA is TGCGCCAGCAGCCGAGGACAGTCCGGGGAGAATGGCTACACCTTC. The chain uses TRBV4-1 and TRBJ1-2, with D perhaps matching TRBD1 (6 bases). CDR1 and CDR2 from the germline V gene are MGHRA and YSYEKL. With 4 bases removed from V and 6 bases from J, the gap between germline ends came to 18 bases. This CDR3 region has 15 residues.